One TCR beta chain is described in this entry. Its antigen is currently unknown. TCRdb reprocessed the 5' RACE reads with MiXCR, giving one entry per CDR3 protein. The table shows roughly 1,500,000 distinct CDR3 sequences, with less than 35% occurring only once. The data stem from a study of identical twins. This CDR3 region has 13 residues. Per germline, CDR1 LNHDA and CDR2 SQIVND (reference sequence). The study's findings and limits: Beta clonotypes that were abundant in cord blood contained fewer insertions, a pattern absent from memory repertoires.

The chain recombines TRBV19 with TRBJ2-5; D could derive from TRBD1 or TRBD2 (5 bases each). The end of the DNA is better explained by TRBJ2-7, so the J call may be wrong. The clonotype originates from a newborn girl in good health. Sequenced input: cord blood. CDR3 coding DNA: TGTGCCAGTAGTGGGGACGCTCACTACGAGCAGTACTTC. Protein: CASSGDAHYEQYF.